Many counts were recorded for the clone carrying this TCR beta chain. The antigen is unknown. Naive CD8 T cells underwent sorting with the CD8+CD4-CCR7+CD45RA+ definition. The sample is drawn from a study of molecular identifiers for immune sequencing clone quantification. Broader study findings: Identical TCR molecules can share a barcode, and this sharing could underestimate highly expanded clone sizes.

TCRdb reanalysed the PCR reads using MiXCR and keeps one entry per CDR3 protein. The sample has 15,000 to 20,000 distinct CDR3 sequences, 20% to 25% seen once; the top ten hold roughly 6.7%. This TCR was recovered from a human donor in good health. Some libraries in this study had Jurkat cell RNA spiked in. Sequencing was performed on naive CD8+ T cells from blood, with Jurkat cell RNA spiked in. Subset here: FACS-sorted CD8+CD4-CCR7+CD45RA+ naive T cells.

CDR3 in DNA: TGTGCCAGCAGTTTACAGAGCCCTAGCGGGATTCTTAACACCGGGGAGCTGTTTTTT. It is translated as CASSLQSPSGILNTGELFF. This chain connects TRBV27 to TRBJ2-2, with 9 positions matching TRBD2. Germline V gene data show CDR1 as MNHEY and CDR2 as SMNVEV (reference sequence). Trimming at V came to 2 bases and at J to 2 bases, leaving 12 bases not matched to a gene. The CDR3 is 19 residues long.